This T cell receptor beta chain is drawn from a study of Graves' ophthalmopathy and Graves' hyperthyroidism. Trimming cost V 1 base and J 5 bases, with 11 bases left between them. Germline V lookup: CDR1 MNHEY, CDR2 SVGAGI. The CDR3 is 15 residues long. Ages of hyperthyroidism patients ran from 18 to 65, and their diagnoses were new, under 2 months' duration. None of the included patients had other autoimmune diseases, uncontrolled infections, pregnancy or lactation, as these led to exclusion. Study-wide results and limits: Progression of ophthalmopathy was predicted by the model with 65% to 71% sensitivity and about 72% specificity.

RNA transcripts served as template for amplifying TCR beta CDR3 sequences. The authors performed first-round RT-PCR with HTBI primers and then a second-round multiplex PCR. Via MiXCR, TCRdb re-called the multiplex PCR reads, giving one row per CDR3 protein. The sample lists 620,000 or so distinct CDR3 sequences; about a fifth were seen once. Ten or more counts support this clonotype. Its antigen is currently unknown. This chain joins TRBV6-5 and TRBJ2-2; D remains unclear. Sequenced input: peripheral blood. This clonotype was sampled from a young woman with stable Graves' hyperthyroidism. Some clones in this sample may be carry-over from other donors' samples. The CDR3 nucleotides are TGTGCCAGCAGTTACTACGTACAAGATACCGGGGAGCTGTTTTTT. The encoded protein is CASSYYVQDTGELFF.